This T cell receptor beta chain comes out of a study of Graves' ophthalmopathy and Graves' hyperthyroidism. Study in general: Where ophthalmopathy was absent within 18 months of follow-up, hyperthyroidism was stable.

About this clonotype: The antigen is not known.

The study amplified TCR beta CDR3 regions using RNA transcripts. RT-PCR in the first round used HTBI primers; a second-round multiplex PCR followed. Each CDR3 protein gets one entry after TCRdb re-called the multiplex PCR reads with MiXCR. Among roughly 1.1 million distinct CDR3 sequences, roughly 35% were seen once, and the ten largest hold 11%. The CDR3 spans 14 residues. CDR1 and CDR2 from the germline V gene are SGHTA and FQGNSA. V lost 1 base, J lost 2 bases, and 9 bases lay in between. Overall study results and limits: The 13-signature model separated ophthalmopathy from stable hyperthyroidism at 85% to 90% sensitivity and around 81% specificity.

Patients newly diagnosed with hyperthyroidism, under 2 months' duration, were aged 18 to 65, the study reports. The TCR comes from an adult man with Graves' hyperthyroidism. Sequenced sample: peripheral blood or thyroid tissue (not recorded which). The V and J genes are TRBV7-2 and TRBJ2-7; D uncertain. The CDR3 sequence: CASSLDEGTYEQYF. In nucleotides, the CDR3 is TGTGCCAGCAGCTTAGATGAAGGGACCTACGAGCAGTACTTC.